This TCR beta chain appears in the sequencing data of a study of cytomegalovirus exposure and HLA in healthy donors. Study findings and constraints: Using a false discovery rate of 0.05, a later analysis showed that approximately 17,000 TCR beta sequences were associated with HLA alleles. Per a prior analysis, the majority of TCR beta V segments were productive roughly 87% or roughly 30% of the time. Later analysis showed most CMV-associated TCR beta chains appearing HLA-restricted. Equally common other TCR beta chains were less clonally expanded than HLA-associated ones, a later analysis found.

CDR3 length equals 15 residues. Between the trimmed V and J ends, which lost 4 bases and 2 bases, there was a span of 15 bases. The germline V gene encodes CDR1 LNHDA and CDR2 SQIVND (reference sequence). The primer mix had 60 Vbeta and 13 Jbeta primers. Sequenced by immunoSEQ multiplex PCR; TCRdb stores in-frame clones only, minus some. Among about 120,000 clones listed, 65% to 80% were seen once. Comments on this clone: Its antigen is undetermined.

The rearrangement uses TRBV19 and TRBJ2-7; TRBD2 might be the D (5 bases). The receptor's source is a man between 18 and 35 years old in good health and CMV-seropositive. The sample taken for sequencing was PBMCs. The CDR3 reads CASSKFVSGPYEQYF. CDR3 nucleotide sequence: TGTGCCAGTAGTAAATTCGTGAGCGGACCCTACGAGCAGTACTTC.